These 13 T cell receptor beta chains share one sample of origin, sequenced in a study of T cells after yellow fever vaccination (dated by TCRdb to between 2019 and 2020). Libraries were made using 5' RACE. The instrument given in TCRdb is Illumina HiSeq 2500. The raw public reads went through TCRdb reprocessing: fastp at Q25, MiXCR clone calling, in-frame beta chains kept. For every CDR3 protein sequence, its rows merge into one entry that carries the most common genes and DNA. The sample data list 620,000 or so distinct CDR3 sequences, and about 12% of these were observed just once. Of the sample, about 15% falls within the top ten clones. Per the publication, the treatment or condition label means: live attenuated yellow fever vaccine strain. The sequenced sample was PBMCs, obtained on the day of the yellow fever booster vaccination. The source of these receptors is a man between 25 and 39 years old who received the YFV17D yellow fever vaccine.

This clonotype was counted a few times. The V gene is TRBV29-1, the J gene TRBJ2-1; maybe TRBD2 (6 bases). The germline CDR1 and CDR2 sequences are SQVTM and ANQGSEA. The CDR3 consists of 12 residues. V lost 6 bases and J lost 5, with 11 bases in between. As DNA, the CDR3 is TGCAGCGTCCAGCGGGCACACAATGAGCAGTTCTTC. Its translation is CSVQRAHNEQFF.

This clonotype was found a few times. The chain links TRBV6-1 to TRBJ2-3; 13 bases map to TRBD2. V shed 6 bases, J shed 7 bases, and the junction held 13 bases outside the gene matches. Germline V gene sequence: CDR1 MNHNS, CDR2 SASEGT. The CDR3 runs 17 residues. The CDR3 is CASRPPTSGRAPNTQYF. Here the CDR3 DNA reads TGTGCCAGCAGACCCCCCACTAGCGGGAGGGCCCCGAATACGCAGTATTTT.

This clonotype was recorded a few times. This chain connects TRBV29-1 to TRBJ2-7, with D maybe TRBD2 (5 bases). Germline V lookup: CDR1 SQVTM, CDR2 ANQGSEA. Trimming took off 8 bases at V and 6 bases at J, with 17 bases between the two ends. The CDR3 has 12 residues. CDR3 sequence: CSTGELGREQYF. CDR3 sequence (DNA): TGCAGCACCGGGGAGTTGGGTCGCGAGCAGTACTTC.

This clonotype was observed a handful of times. The chain employs TRBV7-2 and TRBJ2-3, with 14 bases aligning to TRBD2. Germline trimming cut 8 bases from V and 4 bases from J; bases unmatched to any gene: 14. The CDR3 has 18 amino acids. Germline-derived CDR1 and CDR2 are SGHTA and FQGNSA. DNA for the CDR3: TGTGCCAGCCGACTAGCGGGAGGGCCTCGGAAGGTAGCAGATACGCAGTATTTT. This codes for CASRLAGGPRKVADTQYF.

V usage is TRBV27 and J usage is TRBJ1-6, with D maybe TRBD1 (5 bases). Trimming pared 5 bases from V and 10 bases from J, leaving 12 bases between. Per the germline V gene, CDR1 is MNHEY and CDR2 is SMNVEV (reference sequence). CDR3 size: 13 residues. The DNA for the CDR3 is TGTGCCAGCAGTGGCAGGGCAAACTCACCCCTCCACTTT. Amino acids: CASSGRANSPLHF.

This clonotype has a handful of counts. The rearrangement uses TRBV7-2 and TRBJ2-1, with 8 bases aligning to TRBD1. Per the germline V gene, CDR1 is SGHTA and CDR2 is FQGNSA. This CDR3 has 14 amino acids. The junction had 2 bases not matched to a gene; V was cut back by 3 bases and J by 4 bases. DNA of the CDR3: TGTGCCAGCAGCTTCCAGGGGGCTTACAATGAGCAGTTCTTC. Encoded protein: CASSFQGAYNEQFF.

This clonotype was detected only a few times. The genes are TRBV5-5 and TRBJ1-5; the D is unclear. The V end was cut by 4 bases, the J end by 0 bases, with 8 bases between. The CDR3 contains 14 residues. The germline gives CDR1 SGHKS, CDR2 YYEKEE (reference sequence). In DNA form, the CDR3 reads TGTGCCAGCAGCATCGCACATAGCAATCAGCCCCAGCATTTT. Amino acids: CASSIAHSNQPQHF.

The chain couples TRBV20-1 to TRBJ1-5; D possibly corresponds to TRBD1 (5 bases). Trimming cost V 6 bases and J 8 bases, with 17 bases left between them. CDR1 is DFQATT and CDR2 is SNEGSKA in the germline V gene (reference sequence). The CDR3 loop spans 13 amino acids. The CDR3 is CSATDSSDEPQHF. The CDR3 DNA follows: TGCAGTGCCACAGACAGTTCGGATGAGCCCCAGCATTTT.

This clonotype has more than one count but fewer than ten. A much larger clone differs from this one at a single base, so this may be a read error. This chain links TRBV20-1 with TRBJ2-1; 13 nucleotides align to TRBD2. The CDR3 sequence is 16 residues long. The germline V gene has CDR1 DFQATT and CDR2 SNEGSKA (reference sequence). The CDR3 bases are TGCTGTGCTAGAGATCGTGCGGGACTAGCGGGATCTGAGCAGTTCTTC. Its translation is CCARDRAGLAGSEQFF.

This chain uses TRBV7-2 with TRBJ2-2; possibly TRBD2 for D (6 bases). The CDR3 has 14 amino acids. The V gene's germline CDR1 is SGHTA and CDR2 FQGNSA. V was cut by 2 bases and J by 7 bases, with 11 bases left in between. CDR3 residues: CASSLTSRGGELFF. CDR3 DNA: TGTGCCAGCAGCTTAACTAGCCGGGGCGGGGAGCTGTTTTTT.

The chain joins TRBV4-2 to TRBJ2-5, with 9 bases aligning to TRBD1. Germline CDR1 LGHNA, CDR2 YNFKEQ. V shed 0 bases, J shed 3 bases, and the junction held 2 bases outside the gene matches. The length of the CDR3 is 15 residues. CDR3 amino acids: CASSQDRDREETQYF. DNA for the CDR3: TGTGCCAGCAGCCAAGATAGGGACAGGGAAGAGACCCAGTACTTC.

This clonotype was detected ten times or more. This rearrangement joins TRBV11-2 to TRBJ2-1; 12 bases line up with TRBD2. This CDR3 spans 14 amino acids. V lost 6 bases to trimming and J lost 7 bases; unmatched junction nucleotides: 4. CDR1 is SGHAT, CDR2 FQNNGV, per germline. The CDR3 DNA is TGTGCCAGCAGAGGGACTAGCGGGCGGAATGAGCAGTTCTTC. This encodes CASRGTSGRNEQFF. Using reference TRBV11-2 and TRBJ2-1 for the parts outside the CDR3, the full variable domain is EAGVAQSPRYKIIEKRQSVAFWCNPISGHATLYWYQQILGQGPKLLIQFQNNGVVDDSQLPKDRFSAERLKGVDSTLKIQPAKLEDSAVYLCASRGTSGRNEQFFGPGTRLTVL.

The V call is TRBV20-1, the J call TRBJ2-7; 8 positions match TRBD2. V lost 3 bases to trimming and J lost 4 bases; unmatched junction nucleotides: 8. This CDR3 has 14 amino acids. Germline-derived CDR1 and CDR2 are DFQATT and SNEGSKA (reference sequence). This chain's CDR3 is CSARGTRQLYEQYF. CDR3 bases: TGCAGTGCTAGGGGGACTAGGCAGTTGTACGAGCAGTACTTC.